A selection of T cell receptor beta chains follows, all from one sample in a study of blood T cell repertoires in COVID-19. Profiling relied on immunoSEQ multiplex PCR, and the TCRdb table lists in-frame clones only, not all of them. The sample holds 150,000 to 160,000 clones, 80% seen once. Sequenced input: peripheral blood. All receptors derive from a man in his 60s with acute or convalescent COVID-19. CDR3s include the opening cysteine and the closing phenylalanine or tryptophan. Each record gives: V gene, clone size, CDR3 length, J gene, D gene, CDR3 DNA, CDR3 protein. D genes are given only for firm matches. A clone size is listed for some rows: how often the clone was seen (once, few, many), or a class if it is expanded.

>TRBV7-9|NA|14|TRBJ1-6|NA
TGTGCCAGCAGGATCGAGCAATATAATTCACCCCTCCACTTT
CASRIEQYNSPLHF
>TRBV5-1|NA|11|TRBJ2-1|NA
TGCGCCAGCAGCTCGGGGAATGAGCAGTTCTTC
CASSSGNEQFF
>TRBV10-3|once|14|TRBJ1-1|NA
TGTGCCATCAGTGAGAGAGGAATGAACACTGAAGCTTTCTTT
CAISERGMNTEAFF
>TRBV3-1/TRBV3-2|NA|13|TRBJ2-5|TRBD2
TGTGCCAGCTTAGCGGGGGTGGAAGAGACCCAGTACTTC
CASLAGVEETQYF
>TRBV10-3|NA|15|TRBJ2-7|NA
TGTGCCATCAGTGAGTCAAAGCGGGTGACCTACGAGCAGTACTTC
CAISESKRVTYEQYF
>TRBV9|NA|15|TRBJ2-2|NA
TGTGCCAGCAGCTCCCGGGTGGGGAGGACCGGGGAGCTGTTTTTT
CASSSRVGRTGELFF
>TRBV7-2|NA|16|TRBJ2-7|TRBD2
TGTGCCAGCAGCTATGGGGCTGGGCGGGAGAAAGGCGAGCAGTACTTC
CASSYGAGREKGEQYF
>TRBV28|few|11|TRBJ2-1|NA
TGTGCCAGCAGAAGCGGCAATGAGCAGTTCTTC
CASRSGNEQFF
>TRBV9|NA|14|TRBJ1-6|TRBD1
TGTGCCAGCAGCCCGGGACAGAATAATTCACCCCTCCACTTT
CASSPGQNNSPLHF
>TRBV18|NA|13|TRBJ1-5|NA
TGTGCCAGCTCTACAGGGAGCAATCAGCCCCAGCATTTT
CASSTGSNQPQHF
>TRBV4-3|few|17|TRBJ2-7|TRBD2
TGCGCCAGCAGCCAAGAGTACCGACTAGCGGGAGACTACGAGCAGTACTTC
CASSQEYRLAGDYEQYF
>TRBV5-6|NA|15|TRBJ2-7|NA
TGTGCCAGCAGCTTTCTGGGGACAACTTCCTACGAGCAGTACTTC
CASSFLGTTSYEQYF
>TRBV6-1|few|16|TRBJ1-6|TRBD1
TGTGCCAGCAGTGAAGGGGGACAGGTCGGGAATTCACCCCTCCACTTT
CASSEGGQVGNSPLHF
>TRBV4-3|NA|16|TRBJ2-7|TRBD2
TGCGCCAGCAGCCAAGAAGCGCGACTAGCGGTTTACGAGCAGTACTTC
CASSQEARLAVYEQYF
>TRBV5-6|NA|15|TRBJ2-7|NA
TGTGCCAGCAGCTTGGGGTCCCAACGGGGAAACGAGCAGTACTTC
CASSLGSQRGNEQYF
>TRBV28|NA|14|TRBJ2-1|NA
TGTGCCAGCAGTTTAAGTGGGGGGGGCGAGGAGCAGTTCTTC
CASSLSGGGEEQFF
>TRBV2|once|13|TRBJ1-4|NA
TGTGCCAGCAGTGAGTCCGGTAATGAAAAACTGTTTTTT
CASSESGNEKLFF
>TRBV10-3|NA|14|TRBJ2-3|TRBD1
TGTGCCACCGAGGGGGGGACAGGGACAGATACGCAGTATTTT
CATEGGTGTDTQYF
>TRBV9|NA|16|TRBJ2-3|TRBD2
TGTGCCAGCAGCGTAAGCGGTAGCGGGGGGCTAGATACGCAGTATTTT
CASSVSGSGGLDTQYF
>TRBV5-1|NA|15|TRBJ1-6|NA
TGCGCCAGCAGCAACGAGGGACACGAGGGCTCACCCCTCCACTTT
CASSNEGHEGSPLHF
>TRBV7-2|NA|16|TRBJ2-2|NA
TGTGCCAGCAGCTTTAGTCGTTGGAGGAACACCGGGGAGCTGTTTTTT
CASSFSRWRNTGELFF
>TRBV19|few|14|TRBJ1-2|NA
TGTGCCAGCCAAAGACACTCAGAGAGCTATGGCTACACCTTC
CASQRHSESYGYTF
>TRBV7-2|once|17|TRBJ2-3|NA
TGTGCCAGCAGCTTAGCGCTTTATAACGACTGGGCAGATACGCAGTATTTT
CASSLALYNDWADTQYF
>TRBV19|NA|15|TRBJ1-5|TRBD1
TGTGCCAGTAGTAAGGACAGGGTAGGCAATCAGCCCCAGCATTTT
CASSKDRVGNQPQHF
>TRBV5-1|once|17|TRBJ1-2|TRBD1
TGCGCCAGCAGCTTACCCCGAACCTCAGGGGGCGACTATGGCTACACCTTC
CASSLPRTSGGDYGYTF
>TRBV30|NA|14|TRBJ2-7|TRBD1
TGTGCCTGGAGTGTACAGGGGGCAAGCTACGAGCAGTACTTC
CAWSVQGASYEQYF
>TRBV5-5|NA|16|TRBJ2-3|NA
TGTGCCAGCAGCCCTACTGTGGCAAGAGCGGCAGATACGCAGTATTTT
CASSPTVARAADTQYF
>TRBV6-5|few|15|TRBJ2-2|TRBD2
TGTGCCAGCAATCTGGCTAGCGGGAGCACCGGGGAGCTGTTTTTT
CASNLASGSTGELFF
>TRBV25-1|NA|16|TRBJ2-5|TRBD1
TGTGCCAGCAGTGAATATGACAGGGGAAAAGAAGAGACCCAGTACTTC
CASSEYDRGKEETQYF
>TRBV6-5|NA|15|TRBJ2-2|TRBD2
TGTGCCAGCAGACAGACTAGCGGGAGGGCCGGGGAGCTGTTTTTT
CASRQTSGRAGELFF
>TRBV9|NA|14|TRBJ2-5|NA
TGTGCCAGCAGCCAGATGGGGCGTCAGGAGACCCAGTACTTC
CASSQMGRQETQYF
>TRBV6-6|NA|14|TRBJ2-2|NA
TGTGCCAGCAGTTACCTGACTAGGCCCGGGGAGCTGTTTTTT
CASSYLTRPGELFF
>TRBV12-3/TRBV12-4|NA|12|TRBJ1-4|NA
TGTGCCAGCAGTCACGGGGGTGAAAAACTGTTTTTT
CASSHGGEKLFF
>TRBV30|once|13|TRBJ1-6|NA
TGTGCCTGGAGTAACCTGGTACAGTCACCCCTCCACTTT
CAWSNLVQSPLHF
>TRBV28|NA|13|TRBJ2-7|NA
TGTGCCAGCGCCCGAGGAATAGCCTACGAGCAGTACTTC
CASARGIAYEQYF